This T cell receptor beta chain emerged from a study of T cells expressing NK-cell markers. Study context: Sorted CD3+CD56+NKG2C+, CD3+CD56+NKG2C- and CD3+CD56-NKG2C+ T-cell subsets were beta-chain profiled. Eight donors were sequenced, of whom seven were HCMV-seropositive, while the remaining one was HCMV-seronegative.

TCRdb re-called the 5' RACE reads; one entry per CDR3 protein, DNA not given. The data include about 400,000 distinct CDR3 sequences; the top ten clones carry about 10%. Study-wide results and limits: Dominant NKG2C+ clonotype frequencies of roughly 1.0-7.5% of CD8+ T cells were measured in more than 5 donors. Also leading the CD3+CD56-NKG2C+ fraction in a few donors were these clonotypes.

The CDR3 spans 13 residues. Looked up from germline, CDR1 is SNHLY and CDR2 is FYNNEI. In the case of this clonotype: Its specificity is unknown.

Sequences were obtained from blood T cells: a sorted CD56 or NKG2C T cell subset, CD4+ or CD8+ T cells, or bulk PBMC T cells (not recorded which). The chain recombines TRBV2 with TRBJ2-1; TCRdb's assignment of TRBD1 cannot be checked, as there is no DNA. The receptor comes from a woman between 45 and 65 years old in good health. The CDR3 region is CASSEKGYNEQFF.